This TCR beta chain originates from a study of tumor-infiltrating lymphocytes in primary liver carcinoma. Study at large: Ages ranged from 30 to 69, with HCC or mixed HCC-cholangiocarcinoma.

Germline DNA was extracted alongside blood RNA, which was obtained from unsorted whole blood. Before surgery, 3.5 to 4 milliliters of EDTA blood were taken. As for this clonotype: The antigen is unknown. A much larger clonotype is one base distant, so this may be a read error.

Findings and limits, study-wide: When set against blood, tumors had a significantly higher top-250-clone fraction (p = 0.039).

The authors made TCR beta cDNA from around 500 ng total RNA with a constant-region primer. Slightly modified ARM-PCR served as the procedure for the TCR beta libraries. These libraries came from three rounds of nested multiplex PCR. Each CDR3 protein gets one entry after TCRdb re-called the multiplex PCR reads with MiXCR. The repertoire holds approximately 340,000 distinct CDR3 sequences, with less than 75% as singletons. Sequencing used peripheral blood. The clonotype originates from a man aged 35 to 55 with primary liver carcinoma and hepatitis B virus infection.

The CDR3 DNA follows: TGCGCCAGCAGCCATGAGAGGCATGTCGGGGAGCTGTTTTTT. Protein product: CASSHERHVGELFF. The chain carries TRBV4-1 and TRBJ2-2; D uncertain. The V gene lost 3 bases and the J gene lost 7 bases, with 12 bases spanning the gap. This CDR3 contains 14 residues. Germline CDR1 is MGHRA and CDR2 is YSYEKL.